This T cell receptor beta chain was captured in a study of blood T cell repertoires in COVID-19. Across the study: PBMCs, B-cell-depleted T cells, or T cells provided the cDNA or gDNA that made up the material.

Germline values: CDR1 SGHVS, CDR2 FQNEAQ. This CDR3 has 17 residues. With V trimmed by 3 bases and J by 7 bases, 11 bases remained unmatched. Original data processing: Reference gene primers were amplified, and this amplification served to estimate nucleated cell counts. Clones were read by immunoSEQ multiplex PCR, and TCRdb kept only the in-frame ones, dropping some. V and J calls plus clone size are reproduced from that table; the DNA served to infer D and trimming. The profile shows 200,000 to 250,000 clones, 86% of them singletons. This TCR derives from a woman aged 50 to 60 with acute or convalescent COVID-19. The specimen was peripheral blood. This sequence joins TRBV7-8 and TRBJ1-6; 8 bases match TRBD1. The CDR3 region has the DNA TGTGCCAGCAGCTTCTTACGGACAGGGTATGAGAATTCACCCCTCCACTTT. Translating it yields CASSFLRTGYENSPLHF.